What follows are 14 T cell receptor beta chains derived from one specimen sequenced in a study of shared clonotypes between healthy human individuals. Assay used: immunoSEQ multiplex PCR; TCRdb lists only in-frame clones, some missing. The data contain a few million clones, approximately 94% of them singletons. The sample consisted of naive CD4+ T cells sorted from blood. This sample's subset: CD45RA+ positively selected. All receptors come from a man aged 18 to 35 in good health.

Of note for this clone: Mismatch with germline at one junction end may stem from a read error. The rearrangement links TRBV6-1 to TRBJ2-6; the D gene is possibly TRBD1 (5 bases). Germline V lookup: CDR1 MNHNS, CDR2 SASEGT. The CDR3 loop spans 14 amino acids. In nucleotides, the CDR3 is TGTGCCAGCAGAAGTCTCTCTGGGGCCCACGTCCTGACTTTC. This sequence encodes CASRSLSGAHVLTF.

The V and J genes are TRBV28 and TRBJ2-3; 10 bases are shared with TRBD2. V was clipped by 5 bases and J by 6 bases; unmatched bases: 8. CDR3 length: 15 amino acids. Germline V gene lookup returns CDR1 MDHEN and CDR2 SYDVKM. The CDR3 bases are TGTGCCAGCAGTGAAACTAGCGGGGACGCGGATACGCAGTATTTT. Its protein product is CASSETSGDADTQYF.

The V call is TRBV18, the J call TRBJ2-7; no clear D. Between the trimmed V and J ends, which lost 3 bases and 0 bases, there was a span of 15 bases. CDR3 length: 16 amino acids. Looked up from germline, CDR1 is KGHSH and CDR2 is LQKENI. CDR3 sequence (DNA): TGTGCCAGCTCACCTAACCGGATAGAGAACTCCTACGAGCAGTACTTC. Protein: CASSPNRIENSYEQYF.

The chain carries TRBV7-8 and TRBJ2-3; TRBD2 is a possible D gene (5 bases). The CDR3 has 14 amino acids. V was cut by 1 base and J by 5 bases, with 10 bases left in between. Germline V gene data show CDR1 as SGHVS and CDR2 as FQNEAQ. As DNA, the CDR3 is TGTGCCAGCAGCTTAGGGTCCGGGGAAGATACGCAGTATTTT. This translates into CASSLGSGEDTQYF. Complete variable domain (other parts from reference TRBV7-8 and TRBJ2-3): GAGVSQSPRYKVAKRGQDVALRCDPISGHVSLFWYQQALGQGPEFLTYFQNEAQLDKSGLPSDRFFAERPEGSVSTLKIQRTQQEDSAVYLCASSLGSGEDTQYFGPGTRLTVL.

The rearrangement uses TRBV7-2 and TRBJ1-1, with TRBD1 as a possible D gene (5 bases). The CDR3 consists of 14 residues. Trimming removed 3 bases from V and 0 bases from J, with 8 bases in between. Germline loops: CDR1 SGHTA, CDR2 FQGNSA. The CDR3 nucleotides are TGTGCCAGCAGCTTTACGGACATGAACACTGAAGCTTTCTTT. Amino acids: CASSFTDMNTEAFF.

This CDR3 reads CASSRQGVQDTQYF. The DNA for the CDR3 is TGTGCCAGCAGCCGACAGGGGGTTCAAGATACGCAGTATTTT. The chain joins TRBV11-1 to TRBJ2-3; 9 bases fit TRBD1. Germline V gives CDR1 SGHAT, CDR2 FQDESV (reference sequence). Trimming cost V 5 bases and J 5 bases; bases outside gene matches: 5. The CDR3 sequence is 14 residues long.

This chain joins TRBV18 and TRBJ1-4, with D tentatively TRBD1 (6 bases). Germline CDR1 is KGHSH and CDR2 is LQKENI. The CDR3 has 15 residues. V was cut by 2 bases and J by 7 bases, with 14 bases left in between. This CDR3 reads CASSPRAGVGEKLFF. For the CDR3, the DNA is TGTGCCAGCTCACCAAGGGCAGGGGTGGGTGAAAAACTGTTTTTT.

As to this clone: The sample carries other DNA sequences with the same CDR3. J is TRBJ1-1 and V is TRBV7-9; D remains unclear. Trimming left V 2 bases short and J 0 bases short, with 4 bases between. The CDR3 length is 13 residues. Germline loops: CDR1 SEHNR, CDR2 FQNEAQ (reference sequence). This CDR3 is CASSLQVNTEAFF. In DNA form, the CDR3 reads TGTGCCAGCAGCTTACAGGTGAACACTGAAGCTTTCTTT.

The chain links TRBV7-9 to TRBJ2-4; 14 bases are a match to TRBD2. This CDR3 contains 17 residues. V lost 3 bases and J lost 4; bases outside the gene matches: 5. Germline V gene data show CDR1 as SEHNR and CDR2 as FQNEAQ (reference sequence). The CDR3 bases are TGTGCCAGCAGCTTCACCGGGACTAGCGGGGGAAAAAACATTCAGTACTTC. Protein product: CASSFTGTSGGKNIQYF.

This rearrangement joins TRBV5-4 to TRBJ2-1; 10 bases are shared with TRBD2. After removal of 4 bases from V and 5 bases from J, the junction contained 12 bases not matched to a gene. The CDR3 is made up of 17 amino acids. Germline V CDR1 and CDR2: SGHNT, YYREEE (reference sequence). CDR3 residues: CASSRGLIAGGNNEQFF. DNA for the CDR3: TGTGCCAGCAGCCGAGGCCTTATAGCGGGGGGTAACAATGAGCAGTTCTTC.

The V and J genes are TRBV2 and TRBJ2-1; no clear D. V gave up 5 bases and J gave up 6 bases, with 5 bases separating them. The CDR3 is 11 residues long. CDR1 and CDR2 (germline): SNHLY, FYNNEI. The CDR3 region has the DNA TGTGCCAGCAGTACAGTCAATGAGCAGTTCTTC. It yields the protein CASSTVNEQFF.

The rearrangement uses TRBV4-1 and TRBJ2-7, with 8 bases fitting TRBD1. J lost 4 bases, V lost 1 base, and 12 bases had no gene match. In germline, CDR1 is MGHRA, CDR2 YSYEKL. CDR3 length: 17 residues. The CDR3 sequence is CASSQGALSGDRYEQYF. As DNA, the CDR3 is TGCGCCAGCAGCCAAGGTGCCCTTTCCGGGGACAGGTACGAGCAGTACTTC.

The chain joins TRBV10-3 to TRBJ1-4; tentative D call: TRBD1 (5 bases). Germline V gene data show CDR1 as ENHRY and CDR2 as SYGVKD. V was cut by 4 bases and J by 6 bases, with 12 bases left in between. CDR3 length: 14 amino acids. The CDR3 reads CAISGGGPDEKLFF. In nucleotides, the CDR3 is TGTGCCATCAGTGGGGGGGGTCCCGATGAAAAACTGTTTTTT.

The rearrangement links TRBV19 to TRBJ2-7; 9 positions agree with TRBD1. Germline V gives CDR1 LNHDA, CDR2 SQIVND (reference sequence). V trimming: 4 bases; J trimming: 0 bases; junction bases outside the gene matches: 4. This CDR3 contains 15 residues. CDR3 DNA: TGTGCCAGTAGTAAACAGGGGGCAAGCTCCTACGAGCAGTACTTC. This translates into CASSKQGASSYEQYF.